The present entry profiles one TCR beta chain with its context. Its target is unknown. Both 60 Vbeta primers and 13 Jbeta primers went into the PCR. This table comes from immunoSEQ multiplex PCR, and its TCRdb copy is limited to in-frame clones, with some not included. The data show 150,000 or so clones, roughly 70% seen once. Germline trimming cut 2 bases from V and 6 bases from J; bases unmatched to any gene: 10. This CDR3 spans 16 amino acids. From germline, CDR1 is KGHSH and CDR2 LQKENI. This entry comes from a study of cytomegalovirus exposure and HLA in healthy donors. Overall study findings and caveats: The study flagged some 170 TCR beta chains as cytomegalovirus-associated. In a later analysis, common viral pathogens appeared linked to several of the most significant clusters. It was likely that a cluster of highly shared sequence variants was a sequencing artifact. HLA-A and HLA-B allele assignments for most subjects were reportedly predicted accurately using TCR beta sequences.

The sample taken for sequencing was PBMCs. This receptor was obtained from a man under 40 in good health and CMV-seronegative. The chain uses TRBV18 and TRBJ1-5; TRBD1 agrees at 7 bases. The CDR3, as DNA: TGTGCCAGCTCACCAGCAGGGCCAGGGGGAAGTCAGCCCCAGCATTTT. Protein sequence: CASSPAGPGGSQPQHF.